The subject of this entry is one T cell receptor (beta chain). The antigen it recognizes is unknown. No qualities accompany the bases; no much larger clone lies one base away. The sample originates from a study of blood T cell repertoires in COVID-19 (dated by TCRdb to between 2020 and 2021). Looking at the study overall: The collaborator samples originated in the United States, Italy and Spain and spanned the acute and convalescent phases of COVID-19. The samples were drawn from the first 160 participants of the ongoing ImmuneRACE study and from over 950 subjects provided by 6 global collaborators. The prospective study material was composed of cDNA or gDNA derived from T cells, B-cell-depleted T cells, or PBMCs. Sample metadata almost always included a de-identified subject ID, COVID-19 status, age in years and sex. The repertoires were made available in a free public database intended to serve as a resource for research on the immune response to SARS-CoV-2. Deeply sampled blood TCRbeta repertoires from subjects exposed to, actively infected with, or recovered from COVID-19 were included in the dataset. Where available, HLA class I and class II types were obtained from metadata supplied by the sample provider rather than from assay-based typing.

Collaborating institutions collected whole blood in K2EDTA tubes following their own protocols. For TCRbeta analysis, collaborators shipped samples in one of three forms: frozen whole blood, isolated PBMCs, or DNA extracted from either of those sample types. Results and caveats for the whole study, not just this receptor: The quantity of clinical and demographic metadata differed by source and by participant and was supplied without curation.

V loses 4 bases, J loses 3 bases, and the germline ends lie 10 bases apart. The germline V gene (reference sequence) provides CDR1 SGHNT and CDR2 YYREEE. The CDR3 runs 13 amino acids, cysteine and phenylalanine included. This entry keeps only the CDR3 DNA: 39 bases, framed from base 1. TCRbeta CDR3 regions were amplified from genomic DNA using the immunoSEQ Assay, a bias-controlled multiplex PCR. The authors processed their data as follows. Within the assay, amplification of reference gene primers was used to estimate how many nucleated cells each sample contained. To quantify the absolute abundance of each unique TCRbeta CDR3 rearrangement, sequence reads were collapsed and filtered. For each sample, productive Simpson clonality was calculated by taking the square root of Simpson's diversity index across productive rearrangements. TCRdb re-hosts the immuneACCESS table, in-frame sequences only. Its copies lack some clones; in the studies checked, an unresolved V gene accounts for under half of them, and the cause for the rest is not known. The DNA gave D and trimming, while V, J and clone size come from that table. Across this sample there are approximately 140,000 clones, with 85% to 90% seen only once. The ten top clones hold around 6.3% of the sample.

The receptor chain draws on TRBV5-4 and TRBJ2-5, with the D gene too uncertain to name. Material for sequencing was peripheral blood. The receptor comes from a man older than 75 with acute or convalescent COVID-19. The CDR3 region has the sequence CASSPGPKETQYF. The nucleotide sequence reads TGTGCCAGCAGCCCCGGTCCCAAAGAGACCCAGTACTTC.